These T cell receptor beta chains were read from a single sample in a study of CXCR3-negative and CXCR3-positive naive CD8 T cells. One entry per CDR3 protein, without DNA, is what TCRdb gives after re-calling the 5' RACE reads. The specimen's table records some 140,000 distinct CDR3 sequences. Sample: naive CXCR3+ CD8+ T cells from blood. The source is a human donor in good health. Some clones in this sample may be carry-over from other donors' samples. CDR3s include the opening cysteine and the closing phenylalanine or tryptophan.

TRBV2	12	TRBJ2-1	CASSDFGNEQFF
TRBV7-3	15	TRBJ2-7	CASSPGQGADYEQYF
TRBV6-2/TRBV6-3	16	TRBJ1-3	CASSYRRGDSGNTIYF
TRBV21-1	15	TRBJ2-7	CASSGRDRSSREQYF
TRBV27	15	TRBJ2-1	CASSLADRGYNEQFF
TRBV9	13	TRBJ1-2	CASSLGGDNGYTF
TRBV20-1	16	TRBJ2-1	CSARDTGQGRDNEQFF
TRBV20-1	16	TRBJ2-7	CSALPNFPPVTYEQYF
TRBV7-3	13	TRBJ2-7	CASSPGQGHEQYF
TRBV7-2	13	TRBJ2-3	CASTHGATDTQYF
TRBV12-5	15	TRBJ1-5	CASGLVGRGLQPQHF
TRBV2	15	TRBJ2-7	CASRDNRDESYEQYF
TRBV6-6	15	TRBJ2-7	CASGHPTGGRYEQYF
TRBV20-1	12	TRBJ1-1	CSASQTETEAFF
TRBV6-4	15	TRBJ2-3	CASSESGGAADTQYF
TRBV10-1	17	TRBJ2-3	CASSVRPGTTLSDTQYF
TRBV6-2/TRBV6-3	15	TRBJ1-5	CASASGTGNNQPQHF
TRBV7-9	15	TRBJ2-7	CASSLPGAGVDEQYF
TRBV12-3/TRBV12-4	17	TRBJ2-3	CASSAGTGGANTDTQYF
TRBV7-8	13	TRBJ2-1	CASSLEARNEQFF
TRBV5-1	12	TRBJ2-5	CRGESLKETQYF
TRBV29-1	12	TRBJ2-2	CTYRGNTGELFF
TRBV9	15	TRBJ2-5	CASSVGPSGQETQYF
TRBV9	22	TRBJ2-1	CASSVGGEWTGAPTSSYNEQFF
TRBV27	16	TRBJ2-1	CASSPFVGITYNEQFF
TRBV7-9	12	TRBJ1-1	CASSLSGTKAFF
TRBV29-1	12	TRBJ2-1	CSVVLGTNEQFF
TRBV11-3	13	TRBJ2-2	CTSSWTGTGELFF
TRBV29-1	13	TRBJ2-3	CSAGVGGSDTQYF
TRBV15	16	TRBJ2-1	CATSMGLAGAGNEQFF
TRBV15	17	TRBJ2-1	CATSRTREGHSYNEQFF
TRBV28	14	TRBJ2-2	CASSTIRLAGELFF
TRBV24-1	13	TRBJ2-7	CATSDNREYEQYF
TRBV20-1	17	TRBJ2-1	CSAPRVRETDMYNEQFF
TRBV7-8	16	TRBJ1-1	CASSLAGAGSGTEAFF
TRBV5-1	13	TRBJ1-1	CASSLLGGTEAFF
TRBV29-1	14	TRBJ2-7	CSVEGQGLNYEQYF
TRBV11-3	16	TRBJ2-3	CASSLDLQGSTDTQYF
TRBV29-1	12	TRBJ2-7	CSVEGIAYEQYF
TRBV7-2	15	TRBJ2-7	CASSLARDSLYEQYF
TRBV25-1	15	TRBJ2-7	CASSTGLAGTYEQYF